Listed here are 4 T cell receptor beta chains from one sample, sequenced in a study of shared clonotypes between healthy human individuals. CD45RO-negative, CCR7-selected cells formed the naive CD8 fraction, which excluded terminally differentiated effector memory CD45RA+ cells. Here immunoSEQ multiplex PCR was the method, and the copy in TCRdb shows in-frame clones only, minus some. The table records 1.5 million to 2.5 million clones, around 96% of them present only once. The sequencing input was naive CD8+ T cells sorted from blood. The receptors originated from a man in his late teens or twenties in good health.

The chain combines TRBV6-5 with TRBJ1-6; no reliable D call. This CDR3 region has 14 residues. V lost 6 bases and J lost 0, with 6 bases in between. The germline CDR1 and CDR2 sequences are MNHEY and SVGAGI. CDR3 in DNA: TGTGCCAGCAGCCGTCCCTCCTATAATTCACCCCTCCACTTT. It is translated as CASSRPSYNSPLHF.

Comments on this clone: Within the sample, other DNA sequences also encode this same CDR3. V and J are TRBV2 and TRBJ2-7; D ambiguous. Germline V CDR1 and CDR2: SNHLY, FYNNEI. The V gene lost 7 bases and the J gene lost 4 bases, with 11 bases spanning the gap. The CDR3 is 12 amino acids. The CDR3 DNA is TGTGCCAGCACTGGGGTCCCTTACGAGCAGTACTTC. This translates into CASTGVPYEQYF.

This chain joins TRBV28 and TRBJ2-1; D not certain. There are 12 residues in the CDR3. Trimming removed 4 bases from V and 9 bases from J, with 10 bases in between. Germline-derived CDR1 and CDR2 are MDHEN and SYDVKM. The CDR3 loop reads CASSSDQPEQFF. In DNA form, the CDR3 reads TGTGCCAGCAGTTCGGACCAACCTGAGCAGTTCTTC.

About this clone itself: The same CDR3 can be traced to other DNA sequences in this sample. V is TRBV27 and J is TRBJ2-1; TRBD2 aligns across 7 bases. Per germline, CDR1 MNHEY and CDR2 SMNVEV (reference sequence). The ends lost 4 bases at V and 4 bases at J; junction bases unmatched: 4. The CDR3 sequence is 14 residues long. In DNA form, the CDR3 reads TGTGCCAGCAGTTCTGGACTAGTATACAATGAGCAGTTCTTC. It yields the protein CASSSGLVYNEQFF.